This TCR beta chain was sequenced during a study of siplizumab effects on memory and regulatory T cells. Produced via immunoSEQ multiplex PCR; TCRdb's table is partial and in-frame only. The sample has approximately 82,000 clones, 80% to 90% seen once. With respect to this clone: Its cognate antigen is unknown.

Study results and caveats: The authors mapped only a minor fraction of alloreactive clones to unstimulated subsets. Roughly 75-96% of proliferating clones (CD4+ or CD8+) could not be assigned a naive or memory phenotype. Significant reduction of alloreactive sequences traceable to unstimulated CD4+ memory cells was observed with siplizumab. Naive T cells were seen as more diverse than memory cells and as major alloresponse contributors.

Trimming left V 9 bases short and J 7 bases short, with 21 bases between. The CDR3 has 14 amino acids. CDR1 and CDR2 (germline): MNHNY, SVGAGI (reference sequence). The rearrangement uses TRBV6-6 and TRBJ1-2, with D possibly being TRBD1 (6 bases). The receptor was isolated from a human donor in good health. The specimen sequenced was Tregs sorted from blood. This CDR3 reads CASTRTATSGGYTF. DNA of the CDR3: TGTGCCAGTACCAGGACAGCGACGTCGGGTGGCTACACCTTC.